Sequencing of this TCR beta chain was carried out in a study of tumor and adjacent non-tumor tissue in lung cancer. Overall study: Stage I to III disease affected 9 to 10 men and about five women aged about 31 to 76.

This clonotype was observed at least ten times. A modified ARM-PCR protocol with three rounds of nested PCR amplified TCRbeta. TCRdb itself ran the multiplex PCR reads through MiXCR, one entry per CDR3 protein. The sample includes about 110,000 distinct CDR3 sequences, nearly 85% seen only once; the top ten take 20% to 25%. RNA was extracted from bulk tissue without any cell sorting. This sequence was found in a man in his 70s with non-small cell lung cancer. Sequencing was carried out using lung tumor tissue.

CDR3 in amino acids: CASSLEGRGGEQFF. The CDR3 DNA is TGTGCCAGCAGCTTAGAGGGAAGGGGAGGTGAGCAGTTCTTC. This chain connects TRBV7-6 to TRBJ2-1, with D possibly TRBD2 on 6 matching bases. With 1 base removed from V and 9 bases from J, the gap between germline ends came to 13 bases. The CDR3 has 14 amino acids. CDR1 and CDR2 from the germline V gene are SGHVS and FNYEAQ.